Listed below are T cell receptor beta chains from one sample, sequenced in a study of Ad26.COV2.S vaccination and SARS-CoV-2 variants. TCRdb's table, derived via immunoSEQ multiplex PCR, lists solely in-frame clones and lacks some. In the table there are about 280,000 clones, 80% to 90% of which are singletons. This sample comprised peripheral blood, obtained in a trial of Ad26.COV2.S vaccine versus placebo. Every receptor here comes from a person between 18 and 59 years old who received the Ad26.COV2.S COVID-19 vaccine or a placebo. The CDR3 runs from the conserved cysteine through the conserved F or W. The D gene is left open where the match is weak. Clone size, where shown, is once, few, many, or a class for clones that have expanded.

J	D	size	V	DNA	CDR3
TRBJ2-5	TRBD1	.	TRBV16	TGTGCCAGCAGCCAATTGGACAGGGAAATGGAGACCCAGTACTTC	CASSQLDREMETQYF
TRBJ1-3	.	.	TRBV5-1	TGCGCCAGCAGCTTGATAAGGCCCTCTGGAAACACCATATATTTT	CASSLIRPSGNTIYF
TRBJ1-1	.	few	TRBV7-2	TGTGCCAGCAGCTTAGCAGGGGTCGTGGACACTGAAGCTTTCTTT	CASSLAGVVDTEAFF
TRBJ2-5	TRBD1	.	TRBV10-1	TGCGCCAGCAGTGGACAGGGAGAGCGCCAAGAGACCCAGTACTTC	CASSGQGERQETQYF
TRBJ1-2	.	.	TRBV3-1/TRBV3-2	TGTGCCAGCAGCCAATCTGACGGGGGCCTCTATGGCTACACCTTC	CASSQSDGGLYGYTF
TRBJ2-1	.	.	TRBV2	TGTGCCAGCAGTGCTTCGGGGTTCACCTACAATGAGCAGTTCTTC	CASSASGFTYNEQFF
TRBJ2-7	.	.	TRBV6-5	TGTGCCAGCAGTTTCACACAGGGTGATAGCTCCTACGAGCAGTACTTC	CASSFTQGDSSYEQYF
TRBJ2-1	.	.	TRBV10-3	TGTGCCATCAGTGAGTCCCGACCCCGGGGTGAGCAGTTCTTC	CAISESRPRGEQFF
TRBJ2-1	.	.	TRBV19	TGTGCCAGTAGTAAAGGGTACAATGAGCAGTTCTTC	CASSKGYNEQFF
TRBJ2-1	TRBD1	once	TRBV7-9	TGTGCCAGCAGCCCCCAGGGGGTTCCGGGGAATGAGCAGTTCTTC	CASSPQGVPGNEQFF
TRBJ1-4	TRBD1	.	TRBV6-5	TGTGCCAGCAGTTCACCGGGACAGCCTAATGAAAAACTGTTTTTT	CASSSPGQPNEKLFF
TRBJ1-5	.	.	TRBV19	TGTGCCAGTAGTCTGCCCTCGGGGGGCAATCAGCCCCAGCATTTT	CASSLPSGGNQPQHF
TRBJ1-1	.	.	TRBV7-9	TGTGCCAGCAGCTTAGACGGTAACCGGGGGAGGGCTGAAGCTTTCTTT	CASSLDGNRGRAEAFF
TRBJ1-2	.	once	TRBV27	TGTGCCAGCAGTTTAGAGGGTCCAGGCTATGGCTACACCTTC	CASSLEGPGYGYTF
TRBJ2-3	TRBD2	.	TRBV19	TGTGCCAGTACCCCCTGGGGGGGAGGGACAGATACGCAGTATTTT	CASTPWGGGTDTQYF
TRBJ1-1	.	.	TRBV6-1	TGTGCCAGCAGTGACAGGCCTCCCACTGAAGCTTTCTTT	CASSDRPPTEAFF
TRBJ2-7	TRBD1	.	TRBV4-1	TGCGCCAGCAGCCAACCCGGGACAGGGCGGAACGAGCAGTACTTC	CASSQPGTGRNEQYF
TRBJ2-2	.	once	TRBV27	TGTGCCAGCAGGGCCGTCGCTTGGGGGCACACCGGGGAGCTGTTTTTT	CASRAVAWGHTGELFF
TRBJ2-3	.	.	TRBV7-9	TGTGCCAGCGTCGGACAAAACTTAGGTACGCAGTATTTT	CASVGQNLGTQYF
TRBJ2-3	.	.	TRBV5-4	TGTGCCAGCAAAGATAAGGGGCCAGGCACAGATACGCAGTATTTT	CASKDKGPGTDTQYF
TRBJ1-6	.	.	TRBV2	TGTGCCAGCAGTGGACAGATATATAATTCACCCCTCCACTTT	CASSGQIYNSPLHF
TRBJ1-2	.	.	TRBV3-1/TRBV3-2	TGTGCCAGCAGCCAAGATGGTGGAAGGAGGGGTACCTATGGCTACACCTTC	CASSQDGGRRGTYGYTF
TRBJ2-2	TRBD1	once	TRBV7-6	TGTGCCAGCAGCTTAAGGTCAGGGGGTGTCACCGGGGAGCTGTTTTTT	CASSLRSGGVTGELFF